The 29 T cell receptor beta chains given below trace back to one sample, sequenced in a study of blood T cell repertoires in COVID-19. The protocol was immunoSEQ multiplex PCR, while the TCRdb copy is restricted to in-frame clones and leaves out a portion. This table has 100,000 to 150,000 clones, approximately 85% appearing once. The specimen sequenced was peripheral blood. The receptors here all came from a man older than 75 with active or convalescent COVID-19.

The chain joins TRBV29-1 to TRBJ1-4; TRBD1 agrees at 9 bases. With 3 bases clipped from V and 1 base from J, the junction kept 12 bases outside the gene matches. The CDR3 length is 18 residues. Germline CDR1 SQVTM, CDR2 ANQGSEA. The CDR3: CSVDGGGQGRGTNEKLFF. Written as DNA, the CDR3 is TGCAGCGTTGACGGGGGGGGACAGGGAAGGGGAACTAATGAAAAACTGTTTTTT.

The V and J genes are TRBV7-2 and TRBJ2-2; maybe TRBD1 (6 bases). This CDR3 spans 15 amino acids. V lost 1 base and J 5 bases, leaving 11 bases between the germline ends. Germline V CDR1 and CDR2: SGHTA, FQGNSA. CDR3 DNA sequence: TGTGCCAGCAGCTTAGTCTGGCAGGGGACCGGGGAGCTGTTTTTT. Translated, it gives CASSLVWQGTGELFF.

The chain has TRBV20-1 and TRBJ1-2; TRBD1 matches at 7 bases. The CDR3 contains 18 residues. The germline CDR1 and CDR2 sequences are DFQATT and SNEGSKA (reference sequence). The ends lost 3 bases at V and 2 bases at J; junction bases unmatched: 18. The CDR3 loop is CSASGLRLTRGRNYGYTF. As DNA, the CDR3 is TGCAGTGCTAGTGGGCTGAGATTAACGAGGGGGCGAAACTATGGCTACACCTTC.

The V and J genes are TRBV5-1 and TRBJ2-3; D gene ambiguous. The length of the CDR3 is 16 residues. V lost 1 base and J lost 4, with 16 bases in between. From germline, CDR1 is SGHRS and CDR2 YFSETQ. CDR3 nucleotide sequence: TGCGCCAGCAGCTTGAGAAGCGACCCGGGTGCAGATACGCAGTATTTT. It yields the protein CASSLRSDPGADTQYF.

This clone occurred once. This rearrangement joins TRBV18 to TRBJ2-2; perhaps TRBD1 as D (6 bases). The CDR3 covers 16 residues. The germline V gene encodes CDR1 KGHSH and CDR2 LQKENI. Trimming stripped 2 bases from V and 6 bases from J, with 16 bases between. In DNA, the CDR3 is TGTGCCAGCTCACCATTGGGACAAGGCGAGGCCGGGGAGCTGTTTTTT. This encodes CASSPLGQGEAGELFF.

The chain carries TRBV3-1 (or the pseudogene TRBV3-2) and TRBJ1-6; 9 bases align to TRBD1. The CDR3 sequence is 13 residues long. Germline V gives CDR1 LGHDT, CDR2 YNNKEL (reference sequence). V gave up 4 bases and J gave up 12 bases; unmatched junction bases: 4. The CDR3 sequence is CASSPTGGEPLHF. The DNA for the CDR3 is TGTGCCAGCAGCCCGACAGGGGGGGAACCCCTCCACTTT.

The chain links TRBV6-5 to TRBJ1-1; D gene uncertain. The CDR3 loop spans 13 amino acids. The germline V and J ends were trimmed by 2 bases and 1 base, with 5 bases remaining between them. CDR1 MNHEY and CDR2 SVGAGI come from the germline V gene. The DNA for the CDR3 is TGTGCCAGCAGTTACCGGGGGAACACTGAAGCTTTCTTT. It encodes CASSYRGNTEAFF.

CDR3 bases: TGCGCCAGCAGCTTGGCTAGCGGGAGCTCCCCATCCTACGAGCAGTACTTC. Its protein is CASSLASGSSPSYEQYF. The rearrangement uses TRBV5-1 and TRBJ2-7, with 10 bases lining up with TRBD2. Germline CDR1 SGHRS, CDR2 YFSETQ. The CDR3 length is 17 residues. The ends lost 0 bases at V and 1 base at J; junction bases unmatched: 7.

The chain uses TRBV12-3 or TRBV12-4 and TRBJ2-7; perhaps TRBD1 as D (6 bases). Trimming shortened V by 3 bases and J by 6 bases, and 12 bases separated the two germline ends. CDR3 length: 13 residues. Here the CDR3 DNA reads TGTGCCAGCAGTTTGGGGGCGGTTGGCGAGCAGTACTTC. Amino acids: CASSLGAVGEQYF.

The chain joins TRBV19 to TRBJ2-4; 7 nucleotides align to TRBD1. The CDR3 is 14 amino acids. V lost 5 bases, J lost 7 bases, and 8 bases stayed unmatched. Germline lookup yields CDR1 LNHDA and CDR2 SQIVND (reference sequence). The CDR3, as DNA: TGTGCCAGTAGTCCTAGACAGGGATTGAACATTCAGTACTTC. Residues: CASSPRQGLNIQYF.

The chain combines TRBV3-1 (or the pseudogene TRBV3-2) with TRBJ1-6; the match to TRBD1 covers 10 bases. The J segment lost 9 bases and the V segment lost 4 bases, leaving 6 bases of the junction unmatched. Germline V CDR1 and CDR2: LGHDT, YNNKEL (reference sequence). This CDR3 comprises 15 residues. The CDR3 DNA reads TGTGCCAGCAGCCCGGGACAGGGGACACTTTCACCCCTCCACTTT. Its translation: CASSPGQGTLSPLHF.

In its sample, this clone was seen once. The gene calls are TRBV7-2 and TRBJ2-5; D may be TRBD2 (5 bases). The V gene's germline CDR1 is SGHTA and CDR2 FQGNSA. V lost 1 base and J 8 bases, leaving 20 bases between the germline ends. CDR3 length equals 16 residues. As DNA, the CDR3 is TGTGCCAGCAGCTTAGAGGCGGGCGGGTCCGCAAGTACCCAGTACTTC. Its protein is CASSLEAGGSASTQYF.

The chain joins TRBV7-9 to TRBJ2-5; the D is unclear. The V gene's germline CDR1 is SEHNR and CDR2 FQNEAQ (reference sequence). The V and J ends lost 6 bases and 1 base respectively, with 12 bases between them. The CDR3 totals 14 residues. The DNA for the CDR3 is TGTGCCAGCAGTCCCCCCGGGTCCCAAGAGACCCAGTACTTC. Protein sequence: CASSPPGSQETQYF.

The chain couples TRBV19 to TRBJ1-1; D perhaps matches TRBD1 (6 bases). Germline values: CDR1 LNHDA, CDR2 SQIVND (reference sequence). The CDR3 loop spans 16 amino acids. Trimming pared 7 bases from V and 0 bases from J, leaving 18 bases between. As DNA, the CDR3 is TGTGCCAGTAACTTGAGGGGGGGCTTCATGAACACTGAAGCTTTCTTT. Its translation: CASNLRGGFMNTEAFF.

This chain links TRBV7-8 with TRBJ2-1; TRBD1 matches at 7 bases. CDR1 is SGHVS, CDR2 FQNEAQ, per germline. V shed 3 bases and J 10 bases; nucleotides not matched to a gene: 3. CDR3 size: 12 residues. CDR3 sequence (DNA): TGTGCCAGCAGCTTTGAAGGGGGCGAGCAGTTCTTC. Its translation: CASSFEGGEQFF. Looking up the rest from reference TRBV7-8 and TRBJ2-1 gives the full variable domain: GAGVSQSPRYKVAKRGQDVALRCDPISGHVSLFWYQQALGQGPEFLTYFQNEAQLDKSGLPSDRFFAERPEGSVSTLKIQRTQQEDSAVYLCASSFEGGEQFFGPGTRLTVL.

In DNA form, the CDR3 reads TGTGCCAGCGGGAGGGGCACAGATACGCAGTATTTT. Translated, it gives CASGRGTDTQYF. The gene calls are TRBV9 and TRBJ2-3; 7 positions agree with TRBD2. V dropped 7 bases and J dropped 1; count of bases not matched to a gene: 0. Looked up from germline, CDR1 is SGDLS and CDR2 is YYNGEE. This CDR3 region has 12 residues.

The chain has TRBV6-6 and TRBJ1-5; no clear D gene. This CDR3 spans 14 amino acids. Deletions cut 7 bases from V and 3 bases from J, with 13 bases between. CDR1 is MNHNY, CDR2 SVGAGI, per germline (reference sequence). The chain's CDR3 is CASTLAGNNQPQHF. In DNA form, the CDR3 reads TGTGCCAGCACTCTGGCGGGTAACAATCAGCCCCAGCATTTT.

The V call is TRBV7-6, the J call TRBJ1-6, with D possibly TRBD1 on 5 matching bases. The germline V and J ends were trimmed by 2 bases and 7 bases, with 12 bases remaining between them. This CDR3 is 15 amino acids long. Germline-derived CDR1 and CDR2 are SGHVS and FNYEAQ. The chain's CDR3 is CASSLSGTSNSPLHF. The CDR3 DNA reads as TGTGCCAGCAGCTTAAGCGGGACGTCGAATTCACCCCTCCACTTT. The whole variable domain, remainder taken from reference TRBV7-6 and TRBJ1-6, is GAGVSQSPRYKVTKRGQDVALRCDPISGHVSLYWYRQALGQGPEFLTYFNYEAQQDKSGLPNDRFSAERPEGSISTLTIQRTEQRDSAMYRCASSLSGTSNSPLHFGNGTRLTVT.

The V gene is TRBV2, the J gene TRBJ1-1; possibly TRBD1 for D (6 bases). Germline V lookup: CDR1 SNHLY, CDR2 FYNNEI. V lost 6 bases and J lost 3, with 11 bases in between. This CDR3 spans 13 amino acids. Here the CDR3 DNA reads TGTGCCAGCAGCGGACAGAGAGACACTGAAGCTTTCTTT. Protein: CASSGQRDTEAFF.

This clone was detected once. This sequence joins TRBV9 and TRBJ1-2, with no clear D. The V end was cut by 4 bases, the J end by 5 bases, with 21 bases between. The germline V gene has CDR1 SGDLS and CDR2 YYNGEE. The CDR3 spans 16 residues. In DNA, the CDR3 is TGTGCCAGCAGCCCACGATGGGCGCAAACGGGATATGGCTACACCTTC. It encodes CASSPRWAQTGYGYTF.

The chain recombines TRBV4-1 with TRBJ2-1; tentative D call: TRBD1 (5 bases). The CDR3 covers 15 residues. Germline V lookup: CDR1 MGHRA, CDR2 YSYEKL. V shed 1 base and J shed 2 bases, with 9 bases lying between them. The CDR3 reads CASSQGQSPYNEQFF. The CDR3 DNA reads TGCGCCAGCAGCCAAGGACAGTCCCCCTACAATGAGCAGTTCTTC.

The rearrangement joins TRBV28 to TRBJ1-5, with D perhaps TRBD1 (5 bases). The V gene lost 2 bases and the J gene lost 6 bases, with 11 bases spanning the gap. Germline V gene data show CDR1 as MDHEN and CDR2 as SYDVKM. This CDR3 is 14 amino acids long. The CDR3 nucleotides are TGTGCCAGCAGTTTACAGGGATGGACTCAGCCCCAGCATTTT. It yields the protein CASSLQGWTQPQHF. Full variable domain (remainder filled in from reference TRBV28 and TRBJ1-5): DVKVTQSSRYLVKRTGEKVFLECVQDMDHENMFWYRQDPGLGLRLIYFSYDVKMKEKGDIPEGYSVSREKKERFSLILESASTNQTSMYLCASSLQGWTQPQHFGDGTRLSIL.

V gene TRBV5-8 combines with J gene TRBJ1-2; 8 nucleotides align to TRBD1. J gave up 4 bases and V 2 bases, and 7 bases lay outside the gene matches. Per the germline V gene, CDR1 is SGHTS and CDR2 is YDEGEE. The CDR3 has 15 amino acids. As DNA, the CDR3 is TGTGCCAGCAGCTTCACTGGACAGGGCGGCTATGGCTACACCTTC. Amino acid sequence: CASSFTGQGGYGYTF.

The V gene is TRBV5-6, the J gene TRBJ1-6; possibly TRBD1 for D (6 bases). Trimming stripped 3 bases from V and 8 bases from J, with 12 bases between. CDR3 size: 14 residues. Germline V gene lookup returns CDR1 SGHDT and CDR2 YYEEEE. CDR3 amino acids: CASSSQGKYSPLHF. As DNA, the CDR3 is TGTGCCAGCAGCTCCCAGGGGAAATATTCACCCCTCCACTTT.

The chain recombines TRBV7-2 with TRBJ2-7; 9 bases are shared with TRBD1. V shed 5 bases and J 8 bases; nucleotides not matched to a gene: 13. From germline, CDR1 is SGHTA and CDR2 FQGNSA. The CDR3 contains 15 residues. In DNA, the CDR3 is TGTGCCAGCAGCGAAGACAGGGGGGAACCTCTGAAGCAGTACTTC. Protein: CASSEDRGEPLKQYF.

The chain recombines TRBV15 with TRBJ2-7; TRBD1 matches at 9 bases. This CDR3 is built from 15 residues. After removal of 5 bases from V and 2 bases from J, the junction contained 7 bases not matched to a gene. Germline assignment: CDR1 LNHNV and CDR2 YYDKDF (reference sequence). CDR3 sequence (DNA): TGTGCCACCAGCCCTTGGACAGGGGACCCCTACGAGCAGTACTTC. Protein: CATSPWTGDPYEQYF.

The chain links TRBV7-8 to TRBJ1-4; a weak D match, TRBD1 (5 bases). Germline V gene lookup returns CDR1 SGHVS and CDR2 FQNEAQ. Trimming took 2 bases from V and 3 from J, leaving 13 bases between them. This CDR3 region has 16 residues. CDR3 sequence (DNA): TGTGCCAGCAGCTTACCAAACCAGGGTCCTAATGAAAAACTGTTTTTT. This translates into CASSLPNQGPNEKLFF.

The rearrangement uses TRBV12-3 or TRBV12-4 and TRBJ1-1; tentatively, D is TRBD1 (6 bases). Trimming pared 8 bases from V and 1 base from J, leaving 11 bases between. The CDR3 has 13 amino acids. CDR3 nucleotide sequence: TGTGCCAGCGCAGGGGTCGCGAACACTGAAGCTTTCTTT. It translates to CASAGVANTEAFF.

The V and J genes are TRBV24-1 and TRBJ2-3, with TRBD1 as a possible D gene (6 bases). The V gene's germline CDR1 is KGHDR and CDR2 SFDVKD. The CDR3 sequence is 19 residues long. Trimming stripped 4 bases from V and 2 bases from J, with 24 bases between. The CDR3 here is CATSDRTARNTRPTDTQYF. The CDR3 DNA reads as TGTGCCACCAGTGACAGGACAGCCCGTAACACTCGACCCACAGATACGCAGTATTTT.